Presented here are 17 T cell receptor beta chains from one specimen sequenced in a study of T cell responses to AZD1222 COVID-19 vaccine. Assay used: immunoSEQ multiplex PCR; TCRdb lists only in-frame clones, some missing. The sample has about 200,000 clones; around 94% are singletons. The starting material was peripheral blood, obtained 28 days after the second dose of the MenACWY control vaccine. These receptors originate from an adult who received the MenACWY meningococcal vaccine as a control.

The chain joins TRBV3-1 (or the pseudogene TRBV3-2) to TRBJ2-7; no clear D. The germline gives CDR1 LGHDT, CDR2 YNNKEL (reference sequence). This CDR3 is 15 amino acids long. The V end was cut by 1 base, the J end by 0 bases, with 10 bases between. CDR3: CASSQAHGDSYEQYF. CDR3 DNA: TGTGCCAGCAGCCAAGCTCATGGTGACTCCTACGAGCAGTACTTC.

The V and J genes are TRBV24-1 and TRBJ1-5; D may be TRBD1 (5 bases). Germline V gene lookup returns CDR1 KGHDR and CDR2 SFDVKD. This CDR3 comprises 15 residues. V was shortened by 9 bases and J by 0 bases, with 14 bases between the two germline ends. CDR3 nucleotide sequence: TGTGCCACCGCGCGCGGGGGAGGTAGCAATCAGCCCCAGCATTTT. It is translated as CATARGGGSNQPQHF.

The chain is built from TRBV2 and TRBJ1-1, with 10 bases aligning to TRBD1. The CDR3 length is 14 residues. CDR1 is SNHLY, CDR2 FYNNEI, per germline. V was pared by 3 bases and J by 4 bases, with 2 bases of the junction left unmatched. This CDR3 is CASSERTGGTEAFF. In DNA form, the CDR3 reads TGTGCCAGCAGTGAGAGGACAGGGGGCACTGAAGCTTTCTTT.

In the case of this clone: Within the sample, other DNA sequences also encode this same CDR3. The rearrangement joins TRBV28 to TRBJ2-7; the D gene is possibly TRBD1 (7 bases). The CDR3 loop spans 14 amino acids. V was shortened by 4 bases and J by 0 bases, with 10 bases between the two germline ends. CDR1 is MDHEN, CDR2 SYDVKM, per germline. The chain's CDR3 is CASSSGGSSYEQYF. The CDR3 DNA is TGTGCCAGCAGTTCAGGGGGGAGCTCCTACGAGCAGTACTTC.

The CDR3 sequence: CAWSRGGGYTF. Written as DNA, the CDR3 is TGTGCCTGGAGCCGCGGTGGGGGCTACACCTTC. The chain uses TRBV30 and TRBJ1-2; D is ambiguous. Germline V lookup: CDR1 GTSNPN, CDR2 SVGIG (reference sequence). The germline V and J ends were trimmed by 3 bases and 8 bases, with 10 bases remaining between them. The CDR3 has 11 residues.

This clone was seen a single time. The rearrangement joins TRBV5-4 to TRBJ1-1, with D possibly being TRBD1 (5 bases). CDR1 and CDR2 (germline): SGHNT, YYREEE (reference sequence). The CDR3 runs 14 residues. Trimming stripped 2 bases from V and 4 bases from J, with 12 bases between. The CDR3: CASSFSGTITEAFF. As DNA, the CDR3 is TGTGCCAGCAGCTTTTCGGGGACGATCACTGAAGCTTTCTTT.

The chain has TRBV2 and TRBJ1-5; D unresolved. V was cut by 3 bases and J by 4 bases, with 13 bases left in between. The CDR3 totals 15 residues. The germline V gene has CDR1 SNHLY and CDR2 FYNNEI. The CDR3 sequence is CASSDWFRGNQPQHF. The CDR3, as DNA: TGTGCCAGCAGTGATTGGTTTCGAGGGAATCAGCCCCAGCATTTT.

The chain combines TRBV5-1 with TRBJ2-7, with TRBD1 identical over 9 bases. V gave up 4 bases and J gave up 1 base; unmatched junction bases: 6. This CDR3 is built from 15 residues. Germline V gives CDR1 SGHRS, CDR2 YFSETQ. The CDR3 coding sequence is TGCGCCAGCAGCCAGGGGACAGGGTTATCCTACGAGCAGTACTTC. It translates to CASSQGTGLSYEQYF.

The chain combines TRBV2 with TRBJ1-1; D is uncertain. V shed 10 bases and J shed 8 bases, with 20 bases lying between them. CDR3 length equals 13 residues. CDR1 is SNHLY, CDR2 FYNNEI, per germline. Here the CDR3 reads CATTLGPSSEAFF. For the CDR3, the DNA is TGTGCCACCACTCTTGGACCCTCCTCGGAAGCTTTCTTT.

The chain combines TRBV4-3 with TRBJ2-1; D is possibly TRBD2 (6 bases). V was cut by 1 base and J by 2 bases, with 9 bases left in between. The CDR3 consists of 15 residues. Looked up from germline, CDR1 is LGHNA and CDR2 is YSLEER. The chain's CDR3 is CASSQVREAYNEQFF. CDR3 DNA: TGCGCCAGCAGCCAAGTCAGGGAGGCCTACAATGAGCAGTTCTTC.

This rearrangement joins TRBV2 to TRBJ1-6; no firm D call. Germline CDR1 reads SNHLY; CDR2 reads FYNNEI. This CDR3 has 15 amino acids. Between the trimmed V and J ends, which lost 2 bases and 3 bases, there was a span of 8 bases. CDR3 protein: CASSEIAFYNSPLHF. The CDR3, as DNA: TGTGCCAGCAGTGAAATTGCCTTCTATAATTCACCCCTCCACTTT.

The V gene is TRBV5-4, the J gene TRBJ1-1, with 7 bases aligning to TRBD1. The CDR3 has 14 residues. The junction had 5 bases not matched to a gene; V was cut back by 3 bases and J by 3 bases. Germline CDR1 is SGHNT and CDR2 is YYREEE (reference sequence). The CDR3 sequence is CASSSPTGYTEAFF. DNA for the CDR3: TGTGCCAGCAGCTCACCGACAGGGTACACTGAAGCTTTCTTT.

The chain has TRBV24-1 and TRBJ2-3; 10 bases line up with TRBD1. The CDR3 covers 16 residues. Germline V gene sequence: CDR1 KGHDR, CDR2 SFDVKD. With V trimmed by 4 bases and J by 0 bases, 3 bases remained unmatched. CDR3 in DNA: TGTGCCACCAGTGACCGGGGACAGGGGAGCACAGATACGCAGTATTTT. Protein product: CATSDRGQGSTDTQYF.

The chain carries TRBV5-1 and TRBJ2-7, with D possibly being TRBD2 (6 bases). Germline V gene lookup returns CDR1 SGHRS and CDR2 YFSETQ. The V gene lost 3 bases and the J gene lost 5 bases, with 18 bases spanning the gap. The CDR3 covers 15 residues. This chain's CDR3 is CASSSPSAGGHEQYF. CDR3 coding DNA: TGCGCCAGCAGCTCGCCTAGCGCGGGCGGGCACGAGCAGTACTTC.

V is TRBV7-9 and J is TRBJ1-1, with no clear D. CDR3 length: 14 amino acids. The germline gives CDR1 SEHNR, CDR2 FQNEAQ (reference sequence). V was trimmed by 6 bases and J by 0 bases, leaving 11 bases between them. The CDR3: CASSVRKMNTEAFF. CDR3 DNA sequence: TGTGCCAGCAGTGTCAGGAAGATGAACACTGAAGCTTTCTTT.

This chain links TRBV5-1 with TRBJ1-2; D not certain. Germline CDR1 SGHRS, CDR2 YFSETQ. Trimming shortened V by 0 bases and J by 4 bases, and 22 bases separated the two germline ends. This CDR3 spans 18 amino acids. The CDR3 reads CASSLGGFIKDRAYGYTF. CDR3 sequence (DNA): TGCGCCAGCAGCTTGGGTGGGTTCATCAAGGATCGGGCCTATGGCTACACCTTC.

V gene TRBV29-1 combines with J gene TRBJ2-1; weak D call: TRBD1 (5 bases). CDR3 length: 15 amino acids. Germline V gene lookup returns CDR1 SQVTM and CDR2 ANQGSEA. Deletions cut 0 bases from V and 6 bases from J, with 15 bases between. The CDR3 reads CSVEDQGRRTNEQFF. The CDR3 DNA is TGCAGCGTTGAAGATCAGGGTAGGAGAACCAATGAGCAGTTCTTC.